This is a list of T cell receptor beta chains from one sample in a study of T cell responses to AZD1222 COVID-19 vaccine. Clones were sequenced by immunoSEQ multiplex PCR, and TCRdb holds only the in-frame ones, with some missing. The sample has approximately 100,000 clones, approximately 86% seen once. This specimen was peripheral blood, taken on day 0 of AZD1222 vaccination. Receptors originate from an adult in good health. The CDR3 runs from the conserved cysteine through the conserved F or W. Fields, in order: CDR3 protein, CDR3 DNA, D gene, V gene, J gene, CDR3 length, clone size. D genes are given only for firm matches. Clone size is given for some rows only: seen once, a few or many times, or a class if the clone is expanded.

cdr3_aa: CASTDLGWLGTEAFF
cdr3_nt: TGTGCCAGCACGGATTTGGGGTGGTTAGGCACTGAAGCTTTCTTT
d_call: NA
v_call: TRBV2
j_call: TRBJ1-1
cdr3_length: 15
clone_size: NA

cdr3_aa: CASSQDEGNNQPQHF
cdr3_nt: TGTGCCAGCAGCCAAGATGAGGGTAACAATCAGCCCCAGCATTTT
d_call: NA
v_call: TRBV14
j_call: TRBJ1-5
cdr3_length: 15
clone_size: NA

cdr3_aa: CASSEGTEFILGRENTEAFF
cdr3_nt: TGTGCCAGCAGTGAGGGGACAGAGTTTATACTAGGACGTGAGAACACTGAAGCTTTCTTT
d_call: TRBD1
v_call: TRBV28
j_call: TRBJ1-1
cdr3_length: 20
clone_size: NA

cdr3_aa: CASSPPDPGWGNGYTF
cdr3_nt: TGTGCCAGCAGTCCCCCCGACCCGGGATGGGGAAATGGCTACACCTTC
d_call: NA
v_call: TRBV28
j_call: TRBJ1-2
cdr3_length: 16
clone_size: NA

cdr3_aa: CASSPAAGQGSDGYTF
cdr3_nt: TGTGCCAGCAGCCCAGCCGCGGGACAGGGGTCGGATGGCTACACCTTC
d_call: TRBD1
v_call: TRBV7-3
j_call: TRBJ1-2
cdr3_length: 16
clone_size: NA

cdr3_aa: CASSDGPAGEEQFF
cdr3_nt: TGTGCCAGCAGCGACGGTCCAGCGGGAGAGGAGCAGTTCTTC
d_call: TRBD2
v_call: TRBV7-2
j_call: TRBJ2-1
cdr3_length: 14
clone_size: NA

cdr3_aa: CASSQEGGRGWNEQFF
cdr3_nt: TGTGCCAGCAGCCAAGAAGGGGGCAGGGGGTGGAATGAGCAGTTCTTC
d_call: TRBD1
v_call: TRBV3-1/TRBV3-2
j_call: TRBJ2-1
cdr3_length: 16
clone_size: NA

cdr3_aa: CASSLYAANSGNTIYF
cdr3_nt: TGTGCCAGCAGTTTATATGCAGCGAACTCTGGAAACACCATATATTTT
d_call: NA
v_call: TRBV28
j_call: TRBJ1-3
cdr3_length: 16
clone_size: NA

cdr3_aa: CASSDSYEQYF
cdr3_nt: TGTGCCAGCAGTGACTCCTACGAGCAGTACTTC
d_call: NA
v_call: TRBV28
j_call: TRBJ2-7
cdr3_length: 11
clone_size: NA

cdr3_aa: CASSRTSGPYEQYF
cdr3_nt: TGTGCCAGCAGTCGGACTAGCGGTCCCTACGAGCAGTACTTC
d_call: TRBD2
v_call: TRBV6-2/TRBV6-3
j_call: TRBJ2-7
cdr3_length: 14
clone_size: NA

cdr3_aa: CASSLAATSDYNEQFF
cdr3_nt: TGCGCCAGCAGCTTGGCTGCGACTAGTGATTACAATGAGCAGTTCTTC
d_call: NA
v_call: TRBV5-1
j_call: TRBJ2-1
cdr3_length: 16
clone_size: NA

cdr3_aa: CASSPRTSGRVRGEQFF
cdr3_nt: TGTGCCAGCAGTCCCCGGACTAGCGGGAGGGTTCGAGGGGAGCAGTTCTTC
d_call: TRBD2
v_call: TRBV27
j_call: TRBJ2-1
cdr3_length: 17
clone_size: once

cdr3_aa: CASSPGGYEQYF
cdr3_nt: TGTGCCAGCTCACCAGGGGGTTACGAGCAGTACTTC
d_call: NA
v_call: TRBV18
j_call: TRBJ2-7
cdr3_length: 12
clone_size: NA

cdr3_aa: CASSLFSGSNQPQHF
cdr3_nt: TGTGCCAGCAGTTTATTTTCAGGGAGCAATCAGCCCCAGCATTTT
d_call: NA
v_call: TRBV27
j_call: TRBJ1-5
cdr3_length: 15
clone_size: once

cdr3_aa: CASSLSPYQPQHF
cdr3_nt: TGTGCCAGCAGTTTATCCCCTTATCAGCCCCAGCATTTT
d_call: NA
v_call: TRBV7-2
j_call: TRBJ1-5
cdr3_length: 13
clone_size: NA

cdr3_aa: CASSRGRGNEQFF
cdr3_nt: TGTGCCAGTAGTAGAGGCAGGGGCAATGAGCAGTTCTTC
d_call: NA
v_call: TRBV19
j_call: TRBJ2-1
cdr3_length: 13
clone_size: NA

cdr3_aa: CASKVRARGNYGYTF
cdr3_nt: TGTGCCAGTAAGGTTAGGGCCAGGGGAAACTATGGCTACACCTTC
d_call: NA
v_call: TRBV19
j_call: TRBJ1-2
cdr3_length: 15
clone_size: NA

cdr3_aa: CASSPRTF
cdr3_nt: TGTGCCAGCAGCCCGCGCACCTTC
d_call: NA
v_call: TRBV7-3
j_call: TRBJ1-2
cdr3_length: 8
clone_size: NA

cdr3_aa: CASSSRLAENYNEQFF
cdr3_nt: TGTGCCAGCAGTTCAAGACTAGCGGAAAACTACAATGAGCAGTTCTTC
d_call: TRBD2
v_call: TRBV28
j_call: TRBJ2-1
cdr3_length: 16
clone_size: NA

cdr3_aa: CASSLWGQKRHNEQFF
cdr3_nt: TGTGCCAGCAGCTTATGGGGACAGAAAAGGCACAATGAGCAGTTCTTC
d_call: TRBD1
v_call: TRBV7-9
j_call: TRBJ2-1
cdr3_length: 16
clone_size: NA

cdr3_aa: CATSRESSYGYTF
cdr3_nt: TGTGCCACCAGCAGAGAGAGCAGCTATGGCTACACCTTC
d_call: NA
v_call: TRBV15
j_call: TRBJ1-2
cdr3_length: 13
clone_size: NA

cdr3_aa: CASSLEGQKAFF
cdr3_nt: TGTGCCAGCAGTTTAGAGGGACAGAAAGCTTTCTTT
d_call: TRBD1
v_call: TRBV27
j_call: TRBJ1-1
cdr3_length: 12
clone_size: NA

cdr3_aa: CASSFRGFQPQHF
cdr3_nt: TGTGCCAGCAGTTTCAGGGGATTTCAGCCCCAGCATTTT
d_call: NA
v_call: TRBV6-5
j_call: TRBJ1-5
cdr3_length: 13
clone_size: NA

cdr3_aa: CASSQAYEATDTQYF
cdr3_nt: TGTGCCAGCAGCCAAGCGTACGAGGCGACAGATACGCAGTATTTT
d_call: NA
v_call: TRBV3-1/TRBV3-2
j_call: TRBJ2-3
cdr3_length: 15
clone_size: NA

cdr3_aa: CAISEAGTGGPAAYEQYF
cdr3_nt: TGTGCCATCAGTGAAGCCGGGACAGGGGGCCCCGCTGCCTACGAGCAGTACTTC
d_call: TRBD1
v_call: TRBV10-3
j_call: TRBJ2-7
cdr3_length: 18
clone_size: NA

cdr3_aa: CAISEGGVSNQPQHF
cdr3_nt: TGTGCCATCAGTGAAGGCGGGGTTAGCAATCAGCCCCAGCATTTT
d_call: NA
v_call: TRBV10-3
j_call: TRBJ1-5
cdr3_length: 15
clone_size: NA

cdr3_aa: CASSLSWTGGNYGYTF
cdr3_nt: TGTGCCAGCAGTTTATCGTGGACAGGGGGCAACTATGGCTACACCTTC
d_call: TRBD1
v_call: TRBV27
j_call: TRBJ1-2
cdr3_length: 16
clone_size: NA

cdr3_aa: CASSQGGTASPEAFF
cdr3_nt: TGTGCCAGCAGCCAAGGGGGGACAGCTTCACCTGAAGCTTTCTTT
d_call: TRBD1
v_call: TRBV4-2
j_call: TRBJ1-1
cdr3_length: 15
clone_size: few

cdr3_aa: CAWSSGLGNEQFF
cdr3_nt: TGTGCCTGGAGCTCGGGACTGGGGAATGAGCAGTTCTTC
d_call: NA
v_call: TRBV30
j_call: TRBJ2-1
cdr3_length: 13
clone_size: once

cdr3_aa: CASSPNQPQHF
cdr3_nt: TGTGCCAGTAGCCCGAATCAGCCCCAGCATTTT
d_call: NA
v_call: TRBV19
j_call: TRBJ1-5
cdr3_length: 11
clone_size: once

cdr3_aa: CASSDTGLATNEQFF
cdr3_nt: TGTGCCAGCAGTGATACGGGACTTGCCACCAATGAGCAGTTCTTC
d_call: NA
v_call: TRBV6-1
j_call: TRBJ2-1
cdr3_length: 15
clone_size: NA